A selection of T cell receptor beta chains follows, all from one sample in a study of blood T cell repertoires in COVID-19. Profiling relied on immunoSEQ multiplex PCR, and the TCRdb table lists in-frame clones only, not all of them. Among about 260,000 clones, about 90% were seen once, and the ten largest hold roughly 1.6%. The sequenced material came from peripheral blood. These receptors all come from a woman in her thirties or forties who had recovered from COVID-19. Both conserved end residues are trimmed from each CDR3. Each record gives: D gene, clone size, V gene, J gene, CDR3 protein. A D gene is named only where the DNA matches it firmly. Rows give clone size only sometimes, using once, few, many, or a class for an expanded clone.

d_call: TRBD1; clone_size: .; v_call: TRBV4-1; j_call: TRBJ2-7; cdr3_aa: ASSQSFVRGPGEQY
d_call: .; clone_size: .; v_call: TRBV3-1/TRBV3-2; j_call: TRBJ1-6; cdr3_aa: ASTPTRSPLSPLH
d_call: TRBD1; clone_size: .; v_call: TRBV27; j_call: TRBJ2-7; cdr3_aa: ASRGQGLEQY
d_call: .; clone_size: .; v_call: TRBV3-1/TRBV3-2; j_call: TRBJ1-2; cdr3_aa: ASSQGGLGWRSLRGNGYT
d_call: .; clone_size: few; v_call: TRBV2; j_call: TRBJ2-7; cdr3_aa: ASSEGFPVYEQY
d_call: TRBD1; clone_size: .; v_call: TRBV6-5; j_call: TRBJ1-1; cdr3_aa: ASRHRGSTEAF
d_call: TRBD1; clone_size: .; v_call: TRBV11-2; j_call: TRBJ2-1; cdr3_aa: ASSVTGGIGKNEQF
d_call: .; clone_size: .; v_call: TRBV27; j_call: TRBJ2-4; cdr3_aa: ASSLSYRAENIQY
d_call: TRBD1; clone_size: .; v_call: TRBV5-4; j_call: TRBJ2-2; cdr3_aa: ASRVDRATGELF
d_call: .; clone_size: .; v_call: TRBV7-2; j_call: TRBJ2-3; cdr3_aa: ASSLGHQGIADTQY
d_call: .; clone_size: few; v_call: TRBV5-1; j_call: TRBJ2-4; cdr3_aa: ASSSQGTKNIQY
d_call: TRBD1; clone_size: .; v_call: TRBV19; j_call: TRBJ1-5; cdr3_aa: ASKDRINQPQH
d_call: .; clone_size: .; v_call: TRBV11-3; j_call: TRBJ1-3; cdr3_aa: ASAGGSGNTIY
d_call: TRBD2; clone_size: .; v_call: TRBV5-1; j_call: TRBJ2-1; cdr3_aa: ASSLAEVQGLAIHEQF
d_call: .; clone_size: .; v_call: TRBV29-1; j_call: TRBJ1-1; cdr3_aa: SAPDYGFEAF
d_call: .; clone_size: .; v_call: TRBV5-8; j_call: TRBJ2-2; cdr3_aa: ASSLWVGQGESTGELF
d_call: TRBD1; clone_size: few; v_call: TRBV19; j_call: TRBJ1-3; cdr3_aa: ASSFVGTGVYTIY
d_call: TRBD1; clone_size: .; v_call: TRBV27; j_call: TRBJ2-2; cdr3_aa: ASRLQGANTGELF
d_call: .; clone_size: .; v_call: TRBV18; j_call: TRBJ2-3; cdr3_aa: ASSPLGDTQY
d_call: .; clone_size: .; v_call: TRBV20-1; j_call: TRBJ1-3; cdr3_aa: SAPNRNTIY
d_call: .; clone_size: .; v_call: TRBV5-1; j_call: TRBJ1-1; cdr3_aa: ASSLWRGNTEAF
d_call: .; clone_size: .; v_call: TRBV21-1; j_call: TRBJ1-4; cdr3_aa: ASSKEEDREEKLF
d_call: TRBD1; clone_size: .; v_call: TRBV6-1; j_call: TRBJ1-1; cdr3_aa: ASSDDRGQNTEAF
d_call: TRBD1; clone_size: .; v_call: TRBV12-3/TRBV12-4; j_call: TRBJ2-7; cdr3_aa: ATAPGGAYEQY
d_call: .; clone_size: .; v_call: TRBV5-5; j_call: TRBJ1-1; cdr3_aa: ASSLTANTEAF
d_call: .; clone_size: .; v_call: TRBV5-6; j_call: TRBJ2-5; cdr3_aa: ASSWGEQETQY
d_call: .; clone_size: .; v_call: TRBV2; j_call: TRBJ2-2; cdr3_aa: ASSAESGTNTGELF
d_call: .; clone_size: .; v_call: TRBV7-9; j_call: TRBJ1-4; cdr3_aa: ASSLQGATNEKLF
d_call: .; clone_size: .; v_call: TRBV9; j_call: TRBJ1-6; cdr3_aa: ASTPRAGRDSPLH
d_call: .; clone_size: few; v_call: TRBV4-3; j_call: TRBJ2-1; cdr3_aa: ASSLRRTGMNEQF
d_call: .; clone_size: few; v_call: TRBV2; j_call: TRBJ2-4; cdr3_aa: ASSNAVSNIQY
d_call: .; clone_size: few; v_call: TRBV27; j_call: TRBJ2-7; cdr3_aa: ASSPSEGYYEQY
d_call: TRBD1; clone_size: .; v_call: TRBV27; j_call: TRBJ1-6; cdr3_aa: ASSPEARRTGYNSPLH
d_call: .; clone_size: .; v_call: TRBV24-1; j_call: TRBJ1-2; cdr3_aa: ATSDRQLIYGYT
d_call: TRBD1; clone_size: .; v_call: TRBV6-5; j_call: TRBJ2-5; cdr3_aa: ASSRQGLQETQY
d_call: TRBD2; clone_size: .; v_call: TRBV5-1; j_call: TRBJ2-5; cdr3_aa: ASSLGAGGPETQY
d_call: .; clone_size: .; v_call: TRBV3-1/TRBV3-2; j_call: TRBJ1-2; cdr3_aa: ASSQSYRINYGYT
d_call: .; clone_size: .; v_call: TRBV5-6; j_call: TRBJ2-3; cdr3_aa: ASSLVSTDTQY
d_call: TRBD2; clone_size: once; v_call: TRBV9; j_call: TRBJ2-3; cdr3_aa: ASSVGLAAPTDTQY
d_call: .; clone_size: .; v_call: TRBV7-9; j_call: TRBJ2-3; cdr3_aa: ASSTGREGREDTQY
d_call: TRBD1; clone_size: few; v_call: TRBV29-1; j_call: TRBJ2-7; cdr3_aa: SVEGQTYEQY
d_call: TRBD1; clone_size: .; v_call: TRBV2; j_call: TRBJ2-7; cdr3_aa: ASSRDRYRTYEQY
d_call: .; clone_size: .; v_call: TRBV7-2; j_call: TRBJ1-2; cdr3_aa: ASSSTFYGYT
d_call: TRBD1; clone_size: .; v_call: TRBV9; j_call: TRBJ1-5; cdr3_aa: ASSPRTGGCNNQPQH
d_call: .; clone_size: .; v_call: TRBV10-3; j_call: TRBJ1-1; cdr3_aa: ATGPPGGNTEAF
d_call: .; clone_size: once; v_call: TRBV9; j_call: TRBJ1-2; cdr3_aa: ASSVGGGPYGYT
d_call: .; clone_size: .; v_call: TRBV6-5; j_call: TRBJ1-5; cdr3_aa: ASSRDSYQPQH
d_call: TRBD1; clone_size: .; v_call: TRBV5-5; j_call: TRBJ1-4; cdr3_aa: ASSVRDRGMREKLF
d_call: .; clone_size: .; v_call: TRBV19; j_call: TRBJ1-1; cdr3_aa: ASSRDHTEAF
d_call: .; clone_size: .; v_call: TRBV12-3/TRBV12-4; j_call: TRBJ1-1; cdr3_aa: ASRTRRVTEAF
d_call: .; clone_size: .; v_call: TRBV6-5; j_call: TRBJ1-5; cdr3_aa: ASSYSQAGTQPQH
d_call: .; clone_size: .; v_call: TRBV4-1; j_call: TRBJ2-3; cdr3_aa: ASSQVGRLRTDTQY
d_call: TRBD1; clone_size: .; v_call: TRBV7-8; j_call: TRBJ1-6; cdr3_aa: ASSSDRGHRDSPLH
d_call: .; clone_size: .; v_call: TRBV7-2; j_call: TRBJ2-1; cdr3_aa: ASSPHRAGSSGEQF
d_call: TRBD1; clone_size: .; v_call: TRBV5-6; j_call: TRBJ2-5; cdr3_aa: ASSPGTGGLGETQY